Presented here are 23 T cell receptor beta chains from one specimen sequenced in a study of CD8+ T cells in alopecia areata. It was cDNA, reverse transcribed from extracted RNA, that served as the sequencing template. TCRdb's table, derived via immunoSEQ multiplex PCR, lists solely in-frame clones and lacks some. The repertoire holds over 150,000 clones, around three fifths seen once, with roughly 14% in the top ten. Sequencing used CD4+ T cells sorted from blood, obtained at week 0. These receptors were taken from a human donor with alopecia areata.

The chain links TRBV2 to TRBJ2-7, with 9 bases matching TRBD1. Per germline, CDR1 SNHLY and CDR2 FYNNEI. The J segment lost 6 bases and the V segment lost 4 bases, leaving 4 bases of the junction unmatched. This CDR3 region has 13 residues. This CDR3 is CASSGDRAFEQYF. DNA of the CDR3: TGTGCCAGCAGTGGGGACAGGGCATTCGAGCAGTACTTC.

This clone has only one observation. This chain joins TRBV6-5 and TRBJ1-6; D unclear. V lost 6 bases to trimming and J lost 7 bases, with 13 bases between them. Germline V lookup: CDR1 MNHEY, CDR2 SVGAGI. This CDR3 spans 14 amino acids. CDR3 DNA sequence: TGTGCCAGCAGGCCGGGCCTGGAAAATTCACCCCTCCACTTT. Protein product: CASRPGLENSPLHF.

For this clone: Distinct nucleotide sequences in the sample also encode this CDR3. The chain uses TRBV9 and TRBJ1-5; D is unclear. CDR3 length equals 13 residues. Trimming took 7 bases from V and 3 from J, leaving 11 bases between them. Germline assignment: CDR1 SGDLS and CDR2 YYNGEE. CDR3 amino acids: CASGRDSNQPQHF. In DNA, the CDR3 is TGTGCCAGCGGAAGGGATTCCAATCAGCCCCAGCATTTT.

A remark on this clone: An end of the junction differs from the germline gene, which may be a read error. The chain employs TRBV30 and TRBJ1-2; D not resolved. CDR3 length: 12 amino acids. CDR1 and CDR2 from the germline V gene are GTSNPN and SVGIG (reference sequence). CDR3 sequence reads: CAWSASPGRSAF. The CDR3 region has the DNA TGTGCCTGGAGCGCGTCCCCGGGGAGGAGCGCCTTC.

This clone has a handful of counts. The CDR3 reads CASAGTTGQETQYF. The CDR3 nucleotides are TGCGCCAGCGCCGGGACCACCGGCCAAGAGACCCAGTACTTC. The V and J genes are TRBV5-1 and TRBJ2-5; D is possibly TRBD1 or TRBD2 (5 bases each). The CDR3 sequence is 14 residues long. The V gene lost 7 bases and the J gene lost 1 base, with 14 bases spanning the gap. Germline values: CDR1 SGHRS, CDR2 YFSETQ.

This clone appeared a few times. CDR3 in DNA: TGCGCCAGCAGTCGGCAATTAGCCAAAAACATTCAGTACTTC. Protein product: CASSRQLAKNIQYF. The V and J genes are TRBV23-1 and TRBJ2-4, with D unresolved. TRBV23-1 is placed among ORFs of uncertain function. The V end was cut by 4 bases, the J end by 0 bases, with 7 bases between. The CDR3 has 14 amino acids.

The V call is TRBV4-2, the J call TRBJ1-6; 8 bases are a match to TRBD1. The V gene end was trimmed by 4 bases and the J gene end by 6 bases; junction bases not matched to a gene: 8. Germline CDR1 and CDR2: LGHNA and YNFKEQ. The CDR3 loop spans 16 amino acids. CDR3 nucleotides: TGTGCCAGCAGCCGGATCCAGGGGGCCACTAATTCACCCCTCCACTTT. This translates into CASSRIQGATNSPLHF.

V is TRBV29-1 and J is TRBJ1-3; a possible D gene is TRBD1 (5 bases). This CDR3 region has 12 residues. Germline CDR1 and CDR2: SQVTM and ANQGSEA. V gave up 4 bases and J gave up 5 bases, with 9 bases separating them. This chain's CDR3 is CSVAGGRNTIYF. CDR3 DNA sequence: TGCAGCGTTGCCGGGGGGAGAAACACCATATATTTT. The full variable domain, with the rest looked up from reference TRBV29-1 and TRBJ1-3, is SAVISQKPSRDICQRGTSLTIQCQVDSQVTMMFWYRQQPGQSLTLIATANQGSEATYESGFVIDKFPISRPNLTFSTLTVSNMSPEDSSIYLCSVAGGRNTIYFGEGSWLTVV.

The chain employs TRBV30 and TRBJ2-7; D not resolved. The V end lost 5 bases, the J end lost 1 base, and 12 bases lay between the germline ends. The length of the CDR3 is 13 residues. Germline CDR1 reads GTSNPN; CDR2 reads SVGIG (reference sequence). The CDR3 loop is CAWGLGQSYEQYF. The CDR3 DNA follows: TGTGCCTGGGGCCTCGGGCAGTCCTACGAGCAGTACTTC.

The genes are TRBV5-1 and TRBJ2-3, with 10 bases identical to TRBD2. The length of the CDR3 is 18 residues. Germline values: CDR1 SGHRS, CDR2 YFSETQ. Losses at the gene ends were 1 base for V and 2 bases for J; bases not matched to a gene: 10. CDR3 region: CASSLRASGGPTTDTQYF. In DNA, the CDR3 is TGCGCCAGCAGCTTGAGGGCTAGCGGGGGACCTACCACAGATACGCAGTATTTT.

The J gene is TRBJ2-4, the V gene TRBV29-1; 9 bases align to TRBD1. The germline V gene has CDR1 SQVTM and CDR2 ANQGSEA. V was pared by 6 bases and J by 5 bases, with 5 bases of the junction left unmatched. The CDR3 covers 13 residues. The CDR3 reads CSVWDRAENIQYF. For the CDR3, the DNA is TGCAGCGTGTGGGACAGGGCGGAAAACATTCAGTACTTC.

The chain is built from TRBV11-3 and TRBJ1-1, with unresolved D. V was clipped by 5 bases and J by 0 bases, with 7 bases between them. From germline, CDR1 is SGHNT and CDR2 YENEEA. The CDR3 has 13 residues. CDR3 bases: TGTGCCAGCAGCCCTCTCATGAACACTGAAGCTTTCTTT. Residues: CASSPLMNTEAFF.

For this clone: Other nucleotide sequences in the sample specify the same CDR3. In DNA form, the CDR3 reads TGTGCCAGCAGCGTACGAGGAAGCACAGATACGCAGTATTTT. Translating gives CASSVRGSTDTQYF. The chain uses TRBV9 and TRBJ2-3, with D hard to call. V was trimmed by 1 base and J by 0 bases, leaving 6 bases between them. The germline gives CDR1 SGDLS, CDR2 YYNGEE. The CDR3 loop spans 14 amino acids.

The J gene is TRBJ2-7, the V gene TRBV5-1; 8 bases map to TRBD2. CDR3 length: 12 residues. V gave up 4 bases and J gave up 4 bases; unmatched junction bases: 1. Germline V lookup: CDR1 SGHRS, CDR2 YFSETQ. The CDR3 region has the DNA TGCGCCAGCAGCCGGGAGGGGTACGAGCAGTACTTC. Translation: CASSREGYEQYF. Supplemented by reference TRBV5-1 and TRBJ2-7, the full variable domain reads KAGVTQTPRYLIKTRGQQVTLSCSPISGHRSVSWYQQTPGQGLQFLFEYFSETQRNKGNFPGRFSGRQFSNSRSEMNVSTLELGDSALYLCASSREGYEQYFGPGTRLTVT.

V usage is TRBV18 and J usage is TRBJ1-1; D is uncertain. CDR3 length equals 14 residues. V lost 3 bases and J lost 1, with 9 bases in between. Germline V gene sequence: CDR1 KGHSH, CDR2 LQKENI. CDR3 loop: CASSPINGNTEAFF. The CDR3 coding sequence is TGTGCCAGCTCACCGATTAATGGGAACACTGAAGCTTTCTTT.

The CDR3 protein is CASSQDLGRSPLHF. The CDR3 DNA sequence: TGTGCCAGCAGCCAAGATCTCGGTCGGTCACCCCTCCACTTT. This chain uses TRBV14 with TRBJ1-6, with D unresolved. CDR3 length: 14 residues. Trimming stripped 0 bases from V and 10 bases from J, with 10 bases between. In germline, CDR1 is SGHDN, CDR2 FVKESK.

The chain has TRBV25-1 and TRBJ1-6, with D tentatively TRBD1 (5 bases). CDR3 size: 13 residues. From germline, CDR1 is MGHDK and CDR2 SYGVNS. Trimming pared 10 bases from V and 9 bases from J, leaving 16 bases between. The DNA of the CDR3 is TGTGCCACCGCCGGGGCGGTCGGTTCACCCCTCCACTTT. It specifies CATAGAVGSPLHF.

This clone appeared a few times. V and J are TRBV29-1 and TRBJ2-3; possibly TRBD1 for D (7 bases). The CDR3 contains 15 residues. Germline V gives CDR1 SQVTM, CDR2 ANQGSEA. The V end lost 6 bases, the J end lost 3 bases, and 19 bases lay between the germline ends. Here the CDR3 reads CSVDREAGRTDTQYF. The CDR3 nucleotides read TGCAGCGTCGACAGGGAGGCAGGGAGGACAGATACGCAGTATTTT.

The chain is built from TRBV6-1 and TRBJ1-1, with 7 bases aligning to TRBD1. Germline V gene data show CDR1 as MNHNS and CDR2 as SASEGT. This CDR3 spans 12 amino acids. V lost 10 bases, J lost 5 bases, and 7 bases stayed unmatched. CDR3 in amino acids: CATYRGSTEAFF. The CDR3 nucleotides are TGTGCCACCTACAGGGGATCGACTGAAGCTTTCTTT.

This clone occurred a few times. Other DNA sequences within the sample encode an identical CDR3. The V and J genes are TRBV30 and TRBJ1-2; D is undetermined. The CDR3 sequence is 13 residues long. V was pared by 0 bases and J by 3 bases, with 8 bases between. Germline loops: CDR1 GTSNPN, CDR2 SVGIG (reference sequence). The CDR3 DNA reads as TGTGCCTGGAGTGTACGGGGTGACTATGGCTACACCTTC. Amino acid sequence: CAWSVRGDYGYTF.

V is TRBV30 and J is TRBJ2-5; possible D gene TRBD1, 5 bases. Germline CDR1 is GTSNPN and CDR2 is SVGIG (reference sequence). The CDR3 spans 17 residues. V lost 1 base, J lost 7 bases, and 25 bases lay in between. CDR3 sequence reads: CAWSAVTSSWGLRTQYF. The CDR3 DNA follows: TGTGCCTGGAGTGCCGTAACGTCGTCATGGGGCCTTCGGACCCAGTACTTC.

The CDR3 spells CASTRDGSYEQYF. The DNA of the CDR3 is TGCGCCAGCACGCGGGACGGATCCTACGAGCAGTACTTC. This sequence joins TRBV5-1 and TRBJ2-7, with a weak D call TRBD2 (6 bases). CDR1 is SGHRS and CDR2 is YFSETQ in the germline V gene. This CDR3 is built from 13 residues. V was cut by 6 bases and J by 1 base, with 11 bases left in between. The full variable domain, in which reference TRBV5-1 and TRBJ2-7 provide the parts outside the CDR3, is KAGVTQTPRYLIKTRGQQVTLSCSPISGHRSVSWYQQTPGQGLQFLFEYFSETQRNKGNFPGRFSGRQFSNSRSEMNVSTLELGDSALYLCASTRDGSYEQYFGPGTRLTVT.

This clone was seen a handful of times. The chain carries TRBV18 and TRBJ2-1, with 9 nucleotides matching TRBD1. The CDR3 length is 19 residues. V lost 6 bases and J lost 0; bases outside the gene matches: 15. Germline lookup yields CDR1 KGHSH and CDR2 LQKENI. The CDR3 here is CASSRTRDRAIHSYNEQFF. CDR3 sequence (DNA): TGTGCCAGCTCGCGGACCCGGGACAGGGCAATTCACTCCTACAATGAGCAGTTCTTC.